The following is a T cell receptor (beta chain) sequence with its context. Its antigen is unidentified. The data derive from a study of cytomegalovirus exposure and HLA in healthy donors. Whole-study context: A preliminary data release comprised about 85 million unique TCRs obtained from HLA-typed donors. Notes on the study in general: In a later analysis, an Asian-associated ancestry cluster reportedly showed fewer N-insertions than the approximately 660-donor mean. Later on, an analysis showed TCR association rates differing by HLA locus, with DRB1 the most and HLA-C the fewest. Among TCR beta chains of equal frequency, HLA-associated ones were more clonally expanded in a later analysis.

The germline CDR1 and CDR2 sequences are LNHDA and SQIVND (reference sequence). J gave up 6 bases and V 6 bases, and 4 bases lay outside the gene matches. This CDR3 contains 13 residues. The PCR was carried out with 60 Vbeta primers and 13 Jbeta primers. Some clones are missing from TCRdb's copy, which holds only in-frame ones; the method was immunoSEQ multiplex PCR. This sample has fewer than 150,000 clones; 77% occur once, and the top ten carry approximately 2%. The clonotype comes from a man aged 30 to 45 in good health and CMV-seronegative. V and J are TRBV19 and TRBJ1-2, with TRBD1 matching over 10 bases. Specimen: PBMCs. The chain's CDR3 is CASSRQGADGYTF. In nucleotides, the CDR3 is TGTGCCAGTAGCCGACAGGGGGCAGATGGCTACACCTTC.